The TCR beta chain described here comes from a study of low-dose radiotherapy and immunotherapy resistance in tumors (dated 2022 in TCRdb). Looking at the study overall: In Cohort 1, 0.5 Gy per fraction was delivered every 2 weeks, and a total PTV dose of 6.5 Gy was prescribed. No randomization into treatment groups was done for the people taking part in the trial. For Cohort 2, the dose was 1 Gy per fraction given every two weeks, adding up to 13 Gy in total across 26 weeks. Patients were given nivolumab as a 240 mg flat dose every two weeks and ipilimumab at 1 mg/kg every six weeks, with both drugs delivered intravenously. Cyclophosphamide 200 mg/m2 was administered intravenously every two weeks, one day before each radiation and immunotherapy administration. The translational analysis covered eight patients: three from the first dose cohort and the first five from the second dose cohort. Starting on cycle 1 day 1, patients took 300 mg of aspirin by mouth once a day for four cycles.

CDR1 and CDR2 are read off the germline V gene as LGHNA and YNFKEQ. Including cysteine and phenylalanine, the CDR3 has 14 amino acids. Only CDR3 DNA is held: 42 bases, read in frame from base 1. At the junction V is shortened by 0 bases and J by 4 bases, with 7 bases in between. As regards this clonotype: Its antigen has not been determined. The input lacks base qualities; no much larger clone sits a single base away.

First-strand cDNA was synthesized using Superscript III and a set of TRAV- and TRBV-specific primers, so that both TCRalpha and TCRbeta chains were covered. A roughly 20-cycle PCR with Phusion amplified the TCRs, pairing a constant-region primer with the adapter that was attached to the V primers. The isolated mRNA was amplified using the MessageAmp II aRNA Amplification Kit, with in vitro transcription performed for 16 hours at 37 degrees C. The Dynabeads mRNA DIRECT Purification Kit was used to isolate mRNA for TCR sequencing. Indexed Illumina adapters were added in a second Phusion PCR of about 24 cycles, after which AMPure XP beads were used to purify the products. Regarding the original processing steps: Custom Perl scripts were used to pool TCR sequences that encoded the same protein, to remove out-of-frame sequences, and to calculate the abundance of each clonotype. The analysis excluded TCR sequences that were supported by just one read. Among the metrics used to describe the repertoires were Shannon entropy, Gini index, clonality, richness, and the frequency of TCRs shared between repertoires. TCRdb ran its own pipeline on the public reads, namely fastp trimming at Q25 and MiXCR clone calling, and kept in-frame beta chains. When rows share a CDR3 protein, they turn into one entry using the most common DNA and genes. The V and J calls were not made by the authors but by TCRdb's processing. The sample yields under 20,000 distinct CDR3 sequences; 74% were counted once. The top ten constitute 9.5% to 12% of the sample.

Donors were enrolled in RACIN, a single-arm phase I dose-escalation trial combining nivolumab, ipilimumab, aspirin, low-dose cyclophosphamide and low-dose radiotherapy. Patients with advanced, TIL-negative solid tumors were considered eligible. The sequence was obtained from a human donor with advanced metastatic prostate, ovarian, gallbladder or colorectal cancer (not recorded which). This table probably holds off-target reads from a library built for another chain. This chain is built from TRBV4-2 and TRBJ2-1; the D gene lacks a confident call. The DNA is TGTGCCAGCAGCCAAGACCCCAGTTACAATGAGCAGTTCTTC. The encoded protein is CASSQDPSYNEQFF.